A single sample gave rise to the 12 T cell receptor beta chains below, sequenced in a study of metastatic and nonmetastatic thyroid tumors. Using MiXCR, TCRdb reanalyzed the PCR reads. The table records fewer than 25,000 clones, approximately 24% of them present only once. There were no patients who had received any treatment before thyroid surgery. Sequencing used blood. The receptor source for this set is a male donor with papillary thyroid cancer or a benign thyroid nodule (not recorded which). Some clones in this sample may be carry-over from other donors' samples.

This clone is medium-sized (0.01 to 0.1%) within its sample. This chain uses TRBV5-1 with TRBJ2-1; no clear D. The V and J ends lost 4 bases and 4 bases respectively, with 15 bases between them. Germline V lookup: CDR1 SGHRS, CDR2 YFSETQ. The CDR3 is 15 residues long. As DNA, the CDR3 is TGCGCCAGCAGCAAAACAGATTCCCTTTACAATGAGCAGTTCTTC. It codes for CASSKTDSLYNEQFF.

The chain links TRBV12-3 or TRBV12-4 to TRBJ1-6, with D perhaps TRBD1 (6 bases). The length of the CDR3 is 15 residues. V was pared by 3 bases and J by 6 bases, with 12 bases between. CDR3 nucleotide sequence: TGTGCCAGCAGTTTTGGGCCAGGGGTTAATTCACCCCTCCACTTT. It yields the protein CASSFGPGVNSPLHF.

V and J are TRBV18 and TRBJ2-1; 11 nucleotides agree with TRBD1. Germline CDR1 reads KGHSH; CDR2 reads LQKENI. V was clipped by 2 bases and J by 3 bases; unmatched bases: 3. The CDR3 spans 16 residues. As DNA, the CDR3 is TGTGCCAGCTCACCATCCGGGACAGGGGGCTACAATGAGCAGTTCTTC. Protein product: CASSPSGTGGYNEQFF.

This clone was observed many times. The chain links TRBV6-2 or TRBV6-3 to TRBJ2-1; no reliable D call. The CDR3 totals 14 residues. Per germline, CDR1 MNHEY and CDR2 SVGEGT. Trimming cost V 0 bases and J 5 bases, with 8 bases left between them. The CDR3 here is CASSYSGTNNEQFF. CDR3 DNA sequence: TGTGCCAGCAGTTACTCAGGTACTAACAATGAGCAGTTCTTC.

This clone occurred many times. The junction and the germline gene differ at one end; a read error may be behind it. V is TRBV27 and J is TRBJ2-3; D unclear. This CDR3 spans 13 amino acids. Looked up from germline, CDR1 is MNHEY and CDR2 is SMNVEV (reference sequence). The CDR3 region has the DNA TGTGCCAGCAGTTTAATTAGCCTAGATGCGCAGTATTTT. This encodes CASSLISLDAQYF.

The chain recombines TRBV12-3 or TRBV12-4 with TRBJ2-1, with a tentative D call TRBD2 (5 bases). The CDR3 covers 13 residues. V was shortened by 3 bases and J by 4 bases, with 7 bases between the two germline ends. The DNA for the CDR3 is TGTGCCAGCAGTTTCCCGGGGTACAATGAGCAGTTCTTC. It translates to CASSFPGYNEQFF.

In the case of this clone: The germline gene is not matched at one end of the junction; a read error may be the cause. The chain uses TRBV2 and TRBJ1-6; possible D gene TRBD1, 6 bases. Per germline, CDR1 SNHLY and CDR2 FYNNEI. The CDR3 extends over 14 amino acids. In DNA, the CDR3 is TGTTCCAGCACAGGGAGAACCTATAATTCACCCCTCCACTTT. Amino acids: CSSTGRTYNSPLHF.

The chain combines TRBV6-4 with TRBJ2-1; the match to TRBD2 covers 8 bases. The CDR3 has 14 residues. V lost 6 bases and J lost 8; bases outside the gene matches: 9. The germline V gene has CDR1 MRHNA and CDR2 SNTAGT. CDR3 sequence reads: CASSPGGEIHEQFF. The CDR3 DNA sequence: TGTGCCAGCAGCCCGGGGGGGGAGATCCATGAGCAGTTCTTC.

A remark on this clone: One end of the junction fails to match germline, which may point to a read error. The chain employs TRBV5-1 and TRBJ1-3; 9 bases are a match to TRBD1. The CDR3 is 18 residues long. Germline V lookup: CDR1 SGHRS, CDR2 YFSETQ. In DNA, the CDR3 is TGCGCCAGCAGCCGGGACAGGGCTAGAACACCCTCTGGAAACACCACATATTTT. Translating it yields CASSRDRARTPSGNTTYF. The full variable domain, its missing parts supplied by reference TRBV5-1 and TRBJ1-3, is KAGVTQTPRYLIKTRGQQVTLSCSPISGHRSVSWYQQTPGQGLQFLFEYFSETQRNKGNFPGRFSGRQFSNSRSEMNVSTLELGDSALYLCASSRDRARTPSGNTTYFGEGSWLTVV.

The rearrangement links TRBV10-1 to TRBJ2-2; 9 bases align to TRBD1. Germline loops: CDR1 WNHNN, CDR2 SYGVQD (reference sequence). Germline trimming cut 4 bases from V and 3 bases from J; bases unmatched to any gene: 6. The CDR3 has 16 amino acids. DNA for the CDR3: TGCGCCAGCAGTGGTGGACAGGGGATGGACACCGGGGAGCTGTTTTTT. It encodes CASSGGQGMDTGELFF.

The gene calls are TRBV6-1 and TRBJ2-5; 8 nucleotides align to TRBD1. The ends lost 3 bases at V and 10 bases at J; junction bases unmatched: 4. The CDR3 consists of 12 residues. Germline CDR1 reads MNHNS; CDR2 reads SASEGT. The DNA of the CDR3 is TGTGCCAGCAGTGAGCGGACAGGGAACCAGTACTTC. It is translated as CASSERTGNQYF.

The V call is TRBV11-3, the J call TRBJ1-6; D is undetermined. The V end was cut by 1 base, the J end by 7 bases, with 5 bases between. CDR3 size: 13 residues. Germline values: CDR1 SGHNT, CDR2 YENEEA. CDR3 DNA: TGTGCCAGCAGCTTAGGTGGGAATTCACCCCTCCACTTT. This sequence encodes CASSLGGNSPLHF. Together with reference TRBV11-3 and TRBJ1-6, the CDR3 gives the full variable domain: EAGVVQSPRYKIIEKKQPVAFWCNPISGHNTLYWYLQNLGQGPELLIRYENEEAVDDSQLPKDRFSAERLKGVDSTLKIQPAELGDSAVYLCASSLGGNSPLHFGNGTRLTVT.